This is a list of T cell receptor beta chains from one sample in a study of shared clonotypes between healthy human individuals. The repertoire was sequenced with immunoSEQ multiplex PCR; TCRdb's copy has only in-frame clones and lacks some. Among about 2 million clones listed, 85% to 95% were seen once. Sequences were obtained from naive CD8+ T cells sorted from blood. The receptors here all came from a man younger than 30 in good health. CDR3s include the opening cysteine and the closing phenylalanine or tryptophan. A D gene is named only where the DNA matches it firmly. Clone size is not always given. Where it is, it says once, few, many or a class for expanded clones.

CASSEGRQGTYEQYF	TGTGCCAGCAGTGAAGGTAGACAGGGAACCTACGAGCAGTACTTC	TRBD1	TRBV2	TRBJ2-7	15	NA
CASSYHPGSSQETQYF	TGTGCCAGCAGTTACCATCCAGGGAGCAGCCAAGAGACCCAGTACTTC	NA	TRBV6-5	TRBJ2-5	16	NA
CASSLADSPMNTEAFF	TGTGCCAGCAGCTTAGCGGACAGCCCCATGAACACTGAAGCTTTCTTT	NA	TRBV7-9	TRBJ1-1	16	NA
CASRSGDNEQFF	TGTGCCAGCAGGTCGGGGGACAATGAGCAGTTCTTC	NA	TRBV25-1	TRBJ2-1	12	NA
CASSQVGLAGVHEQFF	TGCGCCAGCAGCCAAGTCGGACTAGCGGGCGTCCATGAGCAGTTCTTC	TRBD2	TRBV4-1	TRBJ2-1	16	NA
CASSVGLAGGPGETQYF	TGTGCCAGCAGCGTAGGACTAGCGGGGGGGCCAGGAGAGACCCAGTACTTC	TRBD2	TRBV9	TRBJ2-5	17	NA
CGGQVCEKLFF	TGCGGCGGACAGGTATGTGAAAAACTGTTTTTT	TRBD1	TRBV29-1	TRBJ1-4	11	NA
CASSQTGVNGYTF	TGTGCCAGCAGCCAGACAGGGGTTAATGGCTACACCTTC	TRBD1	TRBV14	TRBJ1-2	13	NA
CASSPRTDVEQYF	TGTGCCAGCAGCCCAAGGACTGACGTGGAGCAGTACTTC	NA	TRBV5-6	TRBJ2-7	13	few
CASSFGTGAQYEKLFF	TGTGCCAGCAGTTTTGGGACAGGGGCGCAATATGAAAAACTGTTTTTT	TRBD1	TRBV27	TRBJ1-4	16	NA